This T cell receptor (beta chain) was obtained from a study of T cell responses to AZD1222 COVID-19 vaccine. General study results and limits: Females outnumbered males among donors, who were mostly white British; clonal diversity was possibly underestimated. With dominance at 160-218 and 743-854, vaccine-associated CD4 TCRs spanned spike.

Note on this clone: Its target is unknown.

Profiled with immunoSEQ multiplex PCR; TCRdb holds only in-frame clones, not every one. The sample consists of around 150,000 clones, just under 95% of them appearing once. In germline, CDR1 is LNHDA, CDR2 SQIVND (reference sequence). Trimming removed 3 bases at V and 4 bases at J, with 11 bases between. This CDR3 has 14 amino acids. The chain is built from TRBV19 and TRBJ2-3; D possibly matches TRBD1 or TRBD2 (5 bases each). The specimen was peripheral blood, collected on day 0 of AZD1222 vaccination. The clonotype comes from an adult in good health. The DNA of the CDR3 is TGTGCCAGTAGTATCGCCGGGACCCCAGATACGCAGTATTTT. Translation gives CASSIAGTPDTQYF.